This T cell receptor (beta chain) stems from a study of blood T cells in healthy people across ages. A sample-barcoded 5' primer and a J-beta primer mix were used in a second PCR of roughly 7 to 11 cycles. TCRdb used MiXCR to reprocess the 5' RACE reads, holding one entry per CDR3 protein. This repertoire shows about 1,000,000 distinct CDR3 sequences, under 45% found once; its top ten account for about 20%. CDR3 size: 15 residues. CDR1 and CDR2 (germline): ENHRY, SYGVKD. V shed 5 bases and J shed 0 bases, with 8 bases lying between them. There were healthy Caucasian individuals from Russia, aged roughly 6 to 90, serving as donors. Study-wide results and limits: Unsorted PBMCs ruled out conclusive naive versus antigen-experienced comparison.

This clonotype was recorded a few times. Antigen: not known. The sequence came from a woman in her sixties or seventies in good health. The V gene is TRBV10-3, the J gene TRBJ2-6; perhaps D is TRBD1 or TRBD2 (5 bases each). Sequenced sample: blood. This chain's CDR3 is CAISRGLSGANVLTF. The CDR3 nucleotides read TGTGCCATCAGTCGGGGCCTCTCTGGGGCCAACGTCCTGACTTTC.